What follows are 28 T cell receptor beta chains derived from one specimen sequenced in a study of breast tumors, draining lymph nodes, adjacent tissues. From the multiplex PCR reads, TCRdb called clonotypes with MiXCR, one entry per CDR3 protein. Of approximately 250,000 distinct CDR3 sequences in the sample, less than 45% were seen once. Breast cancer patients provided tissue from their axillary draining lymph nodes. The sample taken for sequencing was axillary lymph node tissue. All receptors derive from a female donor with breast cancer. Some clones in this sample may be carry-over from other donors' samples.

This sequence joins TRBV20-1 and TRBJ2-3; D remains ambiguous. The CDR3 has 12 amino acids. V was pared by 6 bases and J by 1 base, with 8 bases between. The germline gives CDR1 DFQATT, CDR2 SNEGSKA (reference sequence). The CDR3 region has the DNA TGCAGTGCAAATCAAGGCACAGATACGCAGTATTTT. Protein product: CSANQGTDTQYF.

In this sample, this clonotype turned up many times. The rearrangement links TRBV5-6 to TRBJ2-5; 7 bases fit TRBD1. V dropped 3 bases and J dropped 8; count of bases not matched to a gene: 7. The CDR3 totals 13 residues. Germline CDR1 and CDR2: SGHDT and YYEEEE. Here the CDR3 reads CASSWDSQGTQYF. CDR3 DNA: TGTGCCAGCAGCTGGGACAGCCAAGGAACCCAGTACTTC.

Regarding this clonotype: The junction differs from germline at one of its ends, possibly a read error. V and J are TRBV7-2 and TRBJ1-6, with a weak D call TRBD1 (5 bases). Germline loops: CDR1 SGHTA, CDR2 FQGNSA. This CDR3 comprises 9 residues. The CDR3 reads CASSLDRQF. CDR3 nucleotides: TGTGCCAGCAGCTTAGACCGACAGTTC.

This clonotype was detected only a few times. Written as DNA, the CDR3 is TGTGCCAGCAGCCGGACAGGGAGCCCCCCGGGCTATGGCTACACCTTC. Residues: CASSRTGSPPGYGYTF. The chain employs TRBV6-1 and TRBJ1-2, with 8 positions matching TRBD1. The V gene's germline CDR1 is MNHNS and CDR2 SASEGT. With V trimmed by 6 bases and J by 4 bases, 13 bases remained unmatched. This CDR3 region has 16 residues.

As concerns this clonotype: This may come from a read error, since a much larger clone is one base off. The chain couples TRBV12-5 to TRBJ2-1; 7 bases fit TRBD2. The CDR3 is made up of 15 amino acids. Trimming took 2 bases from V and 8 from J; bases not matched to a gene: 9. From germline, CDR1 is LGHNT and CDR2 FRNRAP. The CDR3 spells CASGLSSGIADEQFF. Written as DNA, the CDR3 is TGTGCTAGTGGTTTGTCTAGCGGCATCGCGGATGAGCAGTTCTTC.

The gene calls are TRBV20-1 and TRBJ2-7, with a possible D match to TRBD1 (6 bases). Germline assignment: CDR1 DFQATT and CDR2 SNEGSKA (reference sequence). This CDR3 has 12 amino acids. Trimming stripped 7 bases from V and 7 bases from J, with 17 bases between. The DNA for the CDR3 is TGCAGTGGTGAGGCAGGGGCGAGGGAGCAGTACTTC. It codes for CSGEAGAREQYF.

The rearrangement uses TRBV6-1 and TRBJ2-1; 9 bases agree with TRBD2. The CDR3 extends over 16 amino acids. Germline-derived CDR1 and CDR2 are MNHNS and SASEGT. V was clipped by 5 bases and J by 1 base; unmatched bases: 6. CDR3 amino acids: CASSRREGRSYNEQFF. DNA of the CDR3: TGTGCCAGCAGTCGGCGGGAGGGCCGTTCCTACAATGAGCAGTTCTTC.

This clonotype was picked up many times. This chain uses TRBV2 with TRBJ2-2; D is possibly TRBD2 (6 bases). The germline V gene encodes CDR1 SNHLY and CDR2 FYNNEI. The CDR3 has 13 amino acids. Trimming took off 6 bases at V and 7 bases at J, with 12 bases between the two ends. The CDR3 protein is CASSPGEDGELFF. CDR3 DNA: TGTGCCAGCAGCCCGGGGGAGGACGGGGAGCTGTTTTTT.

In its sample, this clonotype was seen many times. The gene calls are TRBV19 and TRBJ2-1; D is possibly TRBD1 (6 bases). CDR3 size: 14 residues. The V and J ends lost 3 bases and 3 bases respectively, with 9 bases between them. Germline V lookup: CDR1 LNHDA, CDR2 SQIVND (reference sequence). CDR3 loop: CASSINRDYNEQFF. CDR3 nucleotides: TGTGCCAGTAGTATTAACAGGGACTACAATGAGCAGTTCTTC.

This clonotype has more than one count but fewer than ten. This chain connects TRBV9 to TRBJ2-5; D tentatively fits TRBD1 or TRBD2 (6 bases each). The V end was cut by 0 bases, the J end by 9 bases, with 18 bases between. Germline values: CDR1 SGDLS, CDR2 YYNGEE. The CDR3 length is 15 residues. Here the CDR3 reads CASSVAHGGGMAQYF. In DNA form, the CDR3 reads TGTGCCAGCAGCGTAGCTCATGGAGGGGGGATGGCCCAGTACTTC.

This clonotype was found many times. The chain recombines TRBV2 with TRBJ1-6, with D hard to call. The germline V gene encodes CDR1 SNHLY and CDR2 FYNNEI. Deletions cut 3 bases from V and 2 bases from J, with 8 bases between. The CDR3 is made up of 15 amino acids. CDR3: CASSEEGAYNSPLHF. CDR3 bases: TGTGCCAGCAGTGAGGAGGGCGCCTATAATTCACCCCTCCACTTT.

The CDR3 bases are TGTGCCACCAGTGTCCCGGGACAGGGAGTGGAAGATACGCAGTATTTT. As protein: CATSVPGQGVEDTQYF. The J gene is TRBJ2-3, the V gene TRBV24-1; TRBD1 matches at 9 bases. Losses at the gene ends were 5 bases for V and 5 bases for J; bases not matched to a gene: 10. The V gene's germline CDR1 is KGHDR and CDR2 SFDVKD. This CDR3 is built from 16 residues.

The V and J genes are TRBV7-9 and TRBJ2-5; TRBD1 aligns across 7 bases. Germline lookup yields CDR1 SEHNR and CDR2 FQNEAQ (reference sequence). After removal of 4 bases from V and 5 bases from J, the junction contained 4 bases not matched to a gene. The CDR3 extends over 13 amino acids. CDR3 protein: CASSSGGLETQYF. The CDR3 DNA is TGTGCCAGCAGCTCAGGGGGTCTGGAGACCCAGTACTTC.

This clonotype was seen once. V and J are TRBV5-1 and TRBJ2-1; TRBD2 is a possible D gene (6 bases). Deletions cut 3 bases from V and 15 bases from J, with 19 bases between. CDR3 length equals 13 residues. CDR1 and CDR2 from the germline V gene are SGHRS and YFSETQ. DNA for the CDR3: TGCGCCAGCAGCTCGGAGGGAACCGGGGACCTGTTCTTC. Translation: CASSSEGTGDLFF. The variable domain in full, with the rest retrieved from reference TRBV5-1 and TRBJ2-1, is KAGVTQTPRYLIKTRGQQVTLSCSPISGHRSVSWYQQTPGQGLQFLFEYFSETQRNKGNFPGRFSGRQFSNSRSEMNVSTLELGDSALYLCASSSEGTGDLFFGPGTRLTVL.

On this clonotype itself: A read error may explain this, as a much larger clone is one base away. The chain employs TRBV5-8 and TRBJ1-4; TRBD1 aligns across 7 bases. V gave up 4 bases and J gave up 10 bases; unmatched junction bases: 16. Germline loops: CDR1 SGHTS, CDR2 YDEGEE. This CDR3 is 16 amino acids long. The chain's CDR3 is CASSNRDSYAVRKLFF. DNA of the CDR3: TGTGCCAGCAGCAACCGGGACAGCTATGCTGTTAGAAAACTGTTTTTT.

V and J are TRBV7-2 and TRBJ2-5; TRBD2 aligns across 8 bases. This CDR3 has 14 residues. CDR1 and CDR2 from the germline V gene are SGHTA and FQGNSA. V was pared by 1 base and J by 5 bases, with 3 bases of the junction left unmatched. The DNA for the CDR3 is TGTGCCAGCAGCTTAGGCGGGGGGCTGGAGACCCAGTACTTC. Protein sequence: CASSLGGGLETQYF.

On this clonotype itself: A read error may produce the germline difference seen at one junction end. CDR3 coding DNA: TGTGCCAGCAGTCCATTCCAGGGGAGGAGCTATGGCTACACCTTC. As protein: CASSPFQGRSYGYTF. The V gene is TRBV24-1, the J gene TRBJ1-2; a possible D gene is TRBD1 (6 bases). This CDR3 comprises 15 residues. Per the germline V gene, CDR1 is KGHDR and CDR2 is SFDVKD.

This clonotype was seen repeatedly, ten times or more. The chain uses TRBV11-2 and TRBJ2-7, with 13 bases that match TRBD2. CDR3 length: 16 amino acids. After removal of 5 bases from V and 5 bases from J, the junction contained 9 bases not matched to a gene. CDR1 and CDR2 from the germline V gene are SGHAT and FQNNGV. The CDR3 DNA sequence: TGTGCCAGCAGCCTGAGCCGACTAGCGGGAGGTAACGAGCAGTACTTC. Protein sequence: CASSLSRLAGGNEQYF.

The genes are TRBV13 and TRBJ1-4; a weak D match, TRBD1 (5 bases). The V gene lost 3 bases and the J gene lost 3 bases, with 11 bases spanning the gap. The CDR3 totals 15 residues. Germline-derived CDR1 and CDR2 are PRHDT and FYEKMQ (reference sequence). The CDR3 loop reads CASSFPGTANEKLFF. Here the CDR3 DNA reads TGTGCCAGCAGCTTTCCTGGGACGGCTAATGAAAAACTGTTTTTT.

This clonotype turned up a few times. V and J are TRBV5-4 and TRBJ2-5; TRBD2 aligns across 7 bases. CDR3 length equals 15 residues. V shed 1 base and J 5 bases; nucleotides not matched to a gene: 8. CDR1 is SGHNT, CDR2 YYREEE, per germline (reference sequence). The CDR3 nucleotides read TGTGCCAGCAGCTTGACTAGCGCTCCCGGTGAGACCCAGTACTTC. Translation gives CASSLTSAPGETQYF.

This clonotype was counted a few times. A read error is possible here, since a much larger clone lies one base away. DNA of the CDR3: TGTGCCAGCGGGCACAGGGCATACGAGCAGTACTTC. Protein: CASGHRAYEQYF. The V gene is TRBV6-6, the J gene TRBJ2-7; weak D call: TRBD1 (6 bases). The CDR3 consists of 12 residues. The V gene lost 8 bases and the J gene lost 4 bases, with 12 bases spanning the gap. Looked up from germline, CDR1 is MNHNY and CDR2 is SVGAGI (reference sequence).

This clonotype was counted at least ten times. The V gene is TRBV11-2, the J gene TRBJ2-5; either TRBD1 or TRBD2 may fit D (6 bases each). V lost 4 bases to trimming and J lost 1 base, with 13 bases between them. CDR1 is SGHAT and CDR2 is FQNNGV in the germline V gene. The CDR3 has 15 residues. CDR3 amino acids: CASSYRGGPQETQYF. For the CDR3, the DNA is TGTGCCAGCAGCTATAGAGGGGGGCCCCAAGAGACCCAGTACTTC.

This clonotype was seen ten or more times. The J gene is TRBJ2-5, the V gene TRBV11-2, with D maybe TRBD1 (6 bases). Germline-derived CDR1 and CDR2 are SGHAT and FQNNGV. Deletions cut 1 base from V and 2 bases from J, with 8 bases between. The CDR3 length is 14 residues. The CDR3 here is CASSLADRQETQYF. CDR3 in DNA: TGTGCCAGCAGCTTAGCGGACAGACAAGAGACCCAGTACTTC.

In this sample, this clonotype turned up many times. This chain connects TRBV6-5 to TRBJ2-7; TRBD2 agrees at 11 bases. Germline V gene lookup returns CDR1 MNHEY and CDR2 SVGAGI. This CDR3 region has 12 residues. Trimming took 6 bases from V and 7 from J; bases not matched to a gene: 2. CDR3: CASSRLAGEQYF. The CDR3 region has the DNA TGTGCCAGCAGCAGACTAGCGGGGGAGCAGTACTTC.

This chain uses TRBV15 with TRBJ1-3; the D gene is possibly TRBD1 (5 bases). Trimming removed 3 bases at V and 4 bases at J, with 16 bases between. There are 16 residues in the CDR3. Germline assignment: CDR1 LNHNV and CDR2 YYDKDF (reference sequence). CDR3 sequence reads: CATSSQGARGGNTIYF. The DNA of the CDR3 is TGTGCCACCAGCAGCCAAGGGGCCCGGGGAGGAAACACCATATATTTT.

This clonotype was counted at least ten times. The chain's CDR3 is CASNRDRVYNEQFF. In DNA, the CDR3 is TGTGCCAGCAACCGGGACAGGGTCTACAATGAGCAGTTCTTC. This chain joins TRBV2 and TRBJ2-1, with TRBD1 identical over 9 bases. Trimming at V came to 7 bases and at J to 3 bases, leaving 4 bases not matched to a gene. The CDR3 loop spans 14 amino acids. CDR1 and CDR2 (germline): SNHLY, FYNNEI.

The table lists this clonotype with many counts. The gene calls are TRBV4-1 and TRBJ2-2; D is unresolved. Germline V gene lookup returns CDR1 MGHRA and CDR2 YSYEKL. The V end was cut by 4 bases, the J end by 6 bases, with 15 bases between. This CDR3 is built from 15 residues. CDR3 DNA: TGCGCCAGCAGCCCGGCGGTGGCGGCAGCCGGGGAGCTGTTTTTT. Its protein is CASSPAVAAAGELFF.

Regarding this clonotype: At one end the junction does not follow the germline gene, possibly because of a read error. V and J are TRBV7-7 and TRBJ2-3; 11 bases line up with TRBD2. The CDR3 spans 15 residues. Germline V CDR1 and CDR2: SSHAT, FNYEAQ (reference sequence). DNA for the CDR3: TGTGCTAGCAGCCTTAGCGGGGGGGGCGCAGATACGCAGTATTTT. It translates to CASSLSGGGADTQYF.